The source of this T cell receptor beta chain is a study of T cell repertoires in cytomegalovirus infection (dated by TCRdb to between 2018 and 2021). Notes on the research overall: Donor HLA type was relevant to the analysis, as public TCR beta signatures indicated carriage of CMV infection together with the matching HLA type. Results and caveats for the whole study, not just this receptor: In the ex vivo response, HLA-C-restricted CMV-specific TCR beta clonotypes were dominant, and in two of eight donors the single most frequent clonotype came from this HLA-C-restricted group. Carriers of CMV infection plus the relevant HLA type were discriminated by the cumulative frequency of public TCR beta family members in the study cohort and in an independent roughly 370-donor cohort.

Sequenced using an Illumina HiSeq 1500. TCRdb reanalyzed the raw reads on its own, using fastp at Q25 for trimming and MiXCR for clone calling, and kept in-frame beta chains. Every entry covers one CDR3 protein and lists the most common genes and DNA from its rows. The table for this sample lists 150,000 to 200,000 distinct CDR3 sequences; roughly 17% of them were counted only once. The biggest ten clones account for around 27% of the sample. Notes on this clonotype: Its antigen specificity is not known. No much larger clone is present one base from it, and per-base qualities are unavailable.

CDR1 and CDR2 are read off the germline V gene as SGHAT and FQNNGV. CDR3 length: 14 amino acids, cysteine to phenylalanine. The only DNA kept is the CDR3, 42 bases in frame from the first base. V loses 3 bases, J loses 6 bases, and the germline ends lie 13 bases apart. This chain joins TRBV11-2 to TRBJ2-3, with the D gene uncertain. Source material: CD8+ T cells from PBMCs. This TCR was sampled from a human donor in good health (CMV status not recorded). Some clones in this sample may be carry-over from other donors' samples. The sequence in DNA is TGTGCCAGCAGCTTGAGTGGGGTGCACGATACGCAGTATTTT. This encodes CASSLSGVHDTQYF.